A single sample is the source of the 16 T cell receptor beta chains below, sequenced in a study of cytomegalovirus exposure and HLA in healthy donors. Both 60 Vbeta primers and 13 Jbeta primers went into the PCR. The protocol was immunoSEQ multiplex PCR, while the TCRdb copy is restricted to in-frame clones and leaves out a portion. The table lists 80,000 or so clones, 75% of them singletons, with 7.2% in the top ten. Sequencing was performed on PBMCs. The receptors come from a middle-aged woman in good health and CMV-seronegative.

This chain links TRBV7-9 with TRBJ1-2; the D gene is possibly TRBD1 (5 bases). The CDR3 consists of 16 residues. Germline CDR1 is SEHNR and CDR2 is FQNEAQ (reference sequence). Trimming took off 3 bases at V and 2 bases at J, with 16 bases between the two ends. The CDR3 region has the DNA TGTGCCAGCAGCTTGGCTGGGGCACAGGTGAACTATGGCTACACCTTC. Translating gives CASSLAGAQVNYGYTF.

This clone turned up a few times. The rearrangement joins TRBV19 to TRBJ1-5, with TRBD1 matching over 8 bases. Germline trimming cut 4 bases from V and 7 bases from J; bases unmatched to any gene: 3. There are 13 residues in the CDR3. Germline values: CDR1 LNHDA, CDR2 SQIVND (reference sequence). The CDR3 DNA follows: TGTGCCAGTAGTACAGGACAGGGACAGCCCCAGCATTTT. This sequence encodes CASSTGQGQPQHF.

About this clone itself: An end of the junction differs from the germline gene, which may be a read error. As DNA, the CDR3 is TGCAGCGCTGAACGGGACAGGGGTGTCTATGGCTACACCTTC. Protein sequence: CSAERDRGVYGYTF. The rearrangement links TRBV29-1 to TRBJ1-2, with 10 bases matching TRBD1. Germline V gives CDR1 SQVTM, CDR2 ANQGSEA. The CDR3 has 14 amino acids.

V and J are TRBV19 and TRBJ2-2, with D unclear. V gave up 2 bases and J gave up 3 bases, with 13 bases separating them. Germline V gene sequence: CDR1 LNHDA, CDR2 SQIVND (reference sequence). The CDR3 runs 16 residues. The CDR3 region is CASSILPQGDTGELFF. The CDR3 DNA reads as TGTGCCAGTAGTATACTTCCCCAAGGAGACACCGGGGAGCTGTTTTTT.

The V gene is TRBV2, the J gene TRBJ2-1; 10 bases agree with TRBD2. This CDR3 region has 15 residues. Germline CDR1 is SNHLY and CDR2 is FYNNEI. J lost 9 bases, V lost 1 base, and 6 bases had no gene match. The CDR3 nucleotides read TGTGCCAGCAGTGAAGGGCTAGCGGGAGTCGGTGAGCAGTTCTTC. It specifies CASSEGLAGVGEQFF.

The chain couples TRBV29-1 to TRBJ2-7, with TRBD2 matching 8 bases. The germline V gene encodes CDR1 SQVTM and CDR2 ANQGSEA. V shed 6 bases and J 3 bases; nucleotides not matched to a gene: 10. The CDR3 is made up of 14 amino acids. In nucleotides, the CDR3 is TGCAGCGTGCAACCGGGACTAGGGGACTACGAGCAGTACTTC. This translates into CSVQPGLGDYEQYF.

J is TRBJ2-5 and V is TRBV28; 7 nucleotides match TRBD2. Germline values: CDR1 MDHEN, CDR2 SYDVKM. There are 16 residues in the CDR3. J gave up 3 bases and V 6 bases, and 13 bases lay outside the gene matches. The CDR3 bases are TGTGCCAGCAGCCCCATGAGACTAGCCTCGAAAGAGACCCAGTACTTC. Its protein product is CASSPMRLASKETQYF.

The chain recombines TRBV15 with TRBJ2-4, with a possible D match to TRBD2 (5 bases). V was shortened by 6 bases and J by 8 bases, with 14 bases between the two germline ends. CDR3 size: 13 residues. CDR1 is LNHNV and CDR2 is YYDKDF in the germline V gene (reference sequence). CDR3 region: CATSLSWGDIQYF. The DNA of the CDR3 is TGTGCCACCAGTCTATCATGGGGAGACATTCAGTACTTC.

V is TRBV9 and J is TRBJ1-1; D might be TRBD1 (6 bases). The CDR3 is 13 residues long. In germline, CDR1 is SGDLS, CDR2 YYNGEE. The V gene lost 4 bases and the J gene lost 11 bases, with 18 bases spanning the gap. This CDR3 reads CASSNDRFPGAFF. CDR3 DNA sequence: TGTGCCAGCAGCAACGACAGGTTCCCAGGGGCTTTCTTT.

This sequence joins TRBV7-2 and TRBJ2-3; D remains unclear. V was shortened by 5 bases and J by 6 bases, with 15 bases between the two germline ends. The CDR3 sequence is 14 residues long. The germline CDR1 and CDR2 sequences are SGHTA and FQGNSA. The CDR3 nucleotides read TGTGCCAGCAGCCGACTGCGTGGAACCGATACGCAGTATTTT. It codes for CASSRLRGTDTQYF. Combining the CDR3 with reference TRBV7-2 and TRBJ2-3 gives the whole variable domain GAGVSQSPSNKVTEKGKDVELRCDPISGHTALYWYRQSLGQGLEFLIYFQGNSAPDKSGLPSDRFSAERTGGSVSTLTIQRTQQEDSAVYLCASSRLRGTDTQYFGPGTRLTVL.

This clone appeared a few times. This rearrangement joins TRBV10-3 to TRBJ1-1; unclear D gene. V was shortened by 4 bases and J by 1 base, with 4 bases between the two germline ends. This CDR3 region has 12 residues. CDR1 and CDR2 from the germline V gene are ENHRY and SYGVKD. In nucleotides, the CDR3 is TGTGCCATCAGTGGAGGGAACACTGAAGCTTTCTTT. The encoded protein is CAISGGNTEAFF.

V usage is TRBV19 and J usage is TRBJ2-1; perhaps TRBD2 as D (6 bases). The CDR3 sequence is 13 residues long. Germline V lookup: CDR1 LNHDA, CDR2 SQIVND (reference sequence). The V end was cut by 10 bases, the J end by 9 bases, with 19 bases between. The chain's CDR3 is CATGTVYYTEQFF. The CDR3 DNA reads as TGTGCCACCGGGACTGTTTATTATACTGAGCAGTTCTTC.

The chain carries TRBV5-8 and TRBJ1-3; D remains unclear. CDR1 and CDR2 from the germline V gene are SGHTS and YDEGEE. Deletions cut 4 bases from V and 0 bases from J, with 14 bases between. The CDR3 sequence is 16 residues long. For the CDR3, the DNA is TGTGCCAGCAGCCAAGCGGGAGACCTCTCTGGAAACACCATATATTTT. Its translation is CASSQAGDLSGNTIYF.

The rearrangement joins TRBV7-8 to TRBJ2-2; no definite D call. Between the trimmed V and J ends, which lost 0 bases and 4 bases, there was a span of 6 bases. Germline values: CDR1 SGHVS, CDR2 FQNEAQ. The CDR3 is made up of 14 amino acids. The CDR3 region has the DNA TGTGCCAGCAGCTTAGCACAGAGCACCGGGGAGCTGTTTTTT. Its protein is CASSLAQSTGELFF.

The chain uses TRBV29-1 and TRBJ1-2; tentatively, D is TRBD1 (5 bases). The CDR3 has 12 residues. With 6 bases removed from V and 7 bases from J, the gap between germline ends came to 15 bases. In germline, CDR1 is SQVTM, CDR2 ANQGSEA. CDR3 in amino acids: CSVSREGVGYTF. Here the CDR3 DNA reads TGCAGCGTCTCACGAGAAGGGGTTGGCTACACCTTC.

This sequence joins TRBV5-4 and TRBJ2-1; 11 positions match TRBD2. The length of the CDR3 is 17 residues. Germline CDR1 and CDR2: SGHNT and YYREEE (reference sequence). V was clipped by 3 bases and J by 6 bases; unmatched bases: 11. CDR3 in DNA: TGTGCCAGCAGCTCCCACCTCGGGACTAGCGGTCTCAATGAGCAGTTCTTC. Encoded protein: CASSSHLGTSGLNEQFF.